The clone carrying this T cell receptor (beta chain) was seen more than once but under ten times. Its antigen is currently unknown. The data stem from a study of T cell responses to AZD1222 COVID-19 vaccine. Sequencing was performed with immunoSEQ multiplex PCR; in TCRdb, only in-frame clones are kept and a portion is missing. The repertoire consists of around 78,000 clones, with 87% occurring once and the leading ten covering 24%. Trimming shortened V by 4 bases and J by 4 bases, and 16 bases separated the two germline ends. The CDR3 runs 14 residues. Per the germline V gene, CDR1 is GTSNPN and CDR2 is SVGIG (reference sequence). Regarding the study as a whole: Possibly, clonal diversity was underestimated; donors were largely white British and included more females. As reported, nearly half of all spike-specific TCRs target variant regions that are unmutated. Spike-wide coverage was observed for vaccine-associated CD4 TCRs, with dominant responses at 160-218 and 743-854. Sampling that yielded the repertoires occurred only after the peak T cell response.

The clonotype was recovered from an adult in good health. The source was peripheral blood, collected on day 0 of AZD1222 vaccination. The chain has TRBV30 and TRBJ1-1; no firm D call. CDR3 residues: CAWTSIEGITEAFF. CDR3 DNA sequence: TGTGCCTGGACCTCCATCGAGGGAATCACTGAAGCTTTCTTT.